One sample yielded the 9 T cell receptor beta chains listed below, sequenced in a study of a mutant IDH1 vaccine in newly diagnosed glioma. Data came from immunoSEQ multiplex PCR; TCRdb stores just in-frame clones and leaves some out. The sample lists 82,000 or so clones; approximately 85% were seen once. Time point: week 23, last vaccination. The study gave 300 ug of mutant IDH1 20-mer peptide per vaccine dose, with topical imiquimod. Their specific antigens are unknown. The sequencing here drew on PBMCs, taken from a glioma patient whose treatment included an IDH1 peptide vaccine. The receptors derive from a man aged 25 to 40 with glioma. Some clones in this sample may be carry-over from other donors' samples.

This chain joins TRBV6-1 and TRBJ2-1, with D possibly matching TRBD2 (6 bases). The CDR3 has 18 amino acids. Germline V CDR1 and CDR2: MNHNS, SASEGT. Trimming pared 2 bases from V and 0 bases from J, leaving 17 bases between. CDR3 nucleotide sequence: TGTGCCAGCAGTGAAAGGCTGGCGGGGCGACTCTCCTACAATGAGCAGTTCTTC. Amino acid sequence: CASSERLAGRLSYNEQFF.

The V gene is TRBV7-8, the J gene TRBJ1-1, with D uncertain. Trimming shortened V by 4 bases and J by 6 bases, and 12 bases separated the two germline ends. The CDR3 is 13 amino acids. CDR1 is SGHVS, CDR2 FQNEAQ, per germline. CDR3: CASSSPGRPEAFF. CDR3 DNA: TGTGCCAGCAGCTCCCCTGGGCGGCCTGAAGCTTTCTTT.

V usage is TRBV9 and J usage is TRBJ1-5; the D gene is possibly TRBD1 (5 bases). CDR3 length: 13 residues. Germline CDR1 SGDLS, CDR2 YYNGEE. V was cut by 1 base and J by 7 bases, with 9 bases left in between. The chain's CDR3 is CASSVSGGQPQHF. CDR3 nucleotide sequence: TGTGCCAGCAGCGTATCGGGGGGGCAGCCCCAGCATTTT.

The chain is built from TRBV10-3 and TRBJ2-3, with TRBD2 matching over 10 bases. J was trimmed by 3 bases and V by 5 bases; bases with no gene match: 2. The CDR3 has 14 amino acids. The germline CDR1 and CDR2 sequences are ENHRY and SYGVKD. Here the CDR3 reads CAISRTSGTDTQYF. For the CDR3, the DNA is TGTGCCATCAGTCGGACTAGCGGAACAGATACGCAGTATTTT.

The chain joins TRBV27 to TRBJ1-1; D is ambiguous. This CDR3 has 13 amino acids. The germline V gene has CDR1 MNHEY and CDR2 SMNVEV (reference sequence). V lost 5 bases and J 4 bases, leaving 11 bases between the germline ends. This CDR3 is CASSVIRGTEAFF. DNA for the CDR3: TGTGCCAGCAGTGTTATCCGGGGCACTGAAGCTTTCTTT.

The CDR3, as DNA: TGTGCCAGCAGCATTTGGACTTCTGAAGCTTTCTTT. Protein product: CASSIWTSEAFF. This chain connects TRBV21-1 to TRBJ1-1. TRBV21-1 is a pseudogene segment. This CDR3 spans 12 amino acids.

This chain links TRBV6-6 with TRBJ2-1; unclear D gene. The CDR3 totals 14 residues. In germline, CDR1 is MNHNY, CDR2 SVGAGI (reference sequence). V was shortened by 4 bases and J by 6 bases, with 13 bases between the two germline ends. Here the CDR3 reads CASSSDRPRNEQFF. The CDR3 DNA reads TGTGCCAGCAGTTCGGACCGGCCCCGCAATGAGCAGTTCTTC.

The V call is TRBV27, the J call TRBJ1-6, with D unclear. The CDR3 length is 15 residues. V gave up 10 bases and J gave up 4 bases, with 17 bases separating them. CDR1 and CDR2 from the germline V gene are MNHEY and SMNVEV (reference sequence). The CDR3 is CATEEGLGYNSPLHF. The CDR3 DNA reads as TGTGCCACCGAGGAAGGGTTGGGATATAATTCACCCCTCCACTTT.

The chain employs TRBV6-5 and TRBJ1-1; no firm D call. CDR1 MNHEY and CDR2 SVGAGI come from the germline V gene. Trimming cost V 8 bases and J 4 bases, with 8 bases left between them. The CDR3 contains 11 residues. In DNA form, the CDR3 reads TGTGCCAGCCTACTAGGCACTGAAGCTTTCTTT. This encodes CASLLGTEAFF.